This T cell receptor beta chain was recorded in a study of technical replicates of blood from several donors. V lost 0 bases, J lost 3 bases, and 3 bases lay in between. This CDR3 is 11 amino acids long. Germline V gene lookup returns CDR1 GTSNPN and CDR2 SVGIG (reference sequence). The assay was immunoSEQ multiplex PCR, and TCRdb's table has in-frame clones only and misses some. The repertoire holds tens of thousands of clones, with roughly 89% as singletons. The chain carries TRBV30 and TRBJ2-7; no definite D call. This sequence originates from a human donor in good health. Some clones in this sample may be carry-over from other donors' samples. The sample comprised PBMCs. For the CDR3, the DNA is TGTGCCTGGAGTGTTATCTACGAGCAGTACTTC. It specifies CAWSVIYEQYF.